This T cell receptor (beta chain) emerged from a study of cytomegalovirus exposure and HLA in healthy donors. The donors were part of the roughly 120-subject validation cohort, which stood apart from the 666-subject first cohort. As concerns this clone: Its antigen is unidentified.

This CDR3 spans 11 amino acids. Trimming took off 1 base at V and 8 bases at J, with 4 bases between the two ends. Germline values: CDR1 SGHRS, CDR2 YFSETQ. Study-wide results and caveats: As confirmed in vitro, a few CMV-associated chains were specific for CMV antigens. The study recorded 150 to 200 TCR beta chains that were cytomegalovirus-associated. It was found in a later analysis that first-cohort TCR clusters tended to co-occur in the 90 to 150 validation repertoires.

Data came from immunoSEQ multiplex PCR; TCRdb stores just in-frame clones and leaves some out. The sample shows about 84,000 clones, about nine tenths of them seen only once. Sequencing was performed on PBMCs. The source of this sequence is a man aged 25-45 years in good health and CMV-seronegative. The rearrangement joins TRBV5-1 to TRBJ2-1, with D unclear. CDR3 nucleotide sequence: TGCGCCAGCAGCTTGTCCGATGAGCAGTTCTTC. This encodes CASSLSDEQFF.